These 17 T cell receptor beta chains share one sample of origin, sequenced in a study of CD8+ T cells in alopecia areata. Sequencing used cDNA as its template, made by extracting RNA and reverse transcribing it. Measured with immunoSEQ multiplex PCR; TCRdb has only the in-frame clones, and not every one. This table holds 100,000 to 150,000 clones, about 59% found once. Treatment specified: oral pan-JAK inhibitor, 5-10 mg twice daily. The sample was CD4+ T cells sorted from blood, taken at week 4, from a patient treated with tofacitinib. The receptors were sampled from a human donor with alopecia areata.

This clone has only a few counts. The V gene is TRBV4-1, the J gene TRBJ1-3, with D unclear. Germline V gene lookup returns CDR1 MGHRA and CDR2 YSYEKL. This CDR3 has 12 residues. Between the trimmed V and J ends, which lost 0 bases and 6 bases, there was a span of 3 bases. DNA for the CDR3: TGCGCCAGCAGCCAAGACCTAAACACCATATATTTT. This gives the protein CASSQDLNTIYF.

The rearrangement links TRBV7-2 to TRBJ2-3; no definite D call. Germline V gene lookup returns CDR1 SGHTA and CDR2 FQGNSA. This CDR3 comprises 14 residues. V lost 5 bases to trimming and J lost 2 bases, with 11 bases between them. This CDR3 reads CASSPRADTDTQYF. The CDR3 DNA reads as TGTGCCAGCAGCCCACGGGCCGACACAGATACGCAGTATTTT.

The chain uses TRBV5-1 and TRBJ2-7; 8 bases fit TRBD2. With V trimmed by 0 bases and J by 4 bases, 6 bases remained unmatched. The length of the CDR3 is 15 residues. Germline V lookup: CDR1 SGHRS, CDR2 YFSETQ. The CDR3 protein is CASSLGPAGEYEQYF. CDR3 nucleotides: TGCGCCAGCAGCTTGGGTCCAGCGGGAGAATACGAGCAGTACTTC.

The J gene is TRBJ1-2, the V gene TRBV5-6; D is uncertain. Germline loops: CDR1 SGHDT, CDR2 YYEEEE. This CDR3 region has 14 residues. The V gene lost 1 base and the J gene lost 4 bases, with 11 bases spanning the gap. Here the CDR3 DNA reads TGTGCCAGCAGCTTGTTCGGCCAGGCCTATGGCTACACCTTC. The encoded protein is CASSLFGQAYGYTF.

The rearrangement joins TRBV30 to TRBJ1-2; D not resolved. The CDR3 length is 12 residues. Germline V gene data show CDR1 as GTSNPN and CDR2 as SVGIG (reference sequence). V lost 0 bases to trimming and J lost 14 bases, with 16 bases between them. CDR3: CAWSVPNLGSTF. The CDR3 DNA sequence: TGTGCCTGGAGTGTACCTAACCTAGGGAGTACCTTC. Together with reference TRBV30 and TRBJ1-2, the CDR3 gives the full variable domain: SQTIHQWPATLVQPVGSPLSLECTVEGTSNPNLYWYRQAAGRGLQLLFYSVGIGQISSEVPQNLSASRPQDRQFILSSKKLLLSDSGFYLCAWSVPNLGSTFGSGTRLTVV.

In DNA, the CDR3 is TGCGCCAGCAGCTTGGCCGTATATTCCTCCTACAATGAGCAGTTCTTC. This encodes CASSLAVYSSYNEQFF. The gene calls are TRBV5-1 and TRBJ2-1; D unresolved. The V gene's germline CDR1 is SGHRS and CDR2 YFSETQ. V shed 0 bases and J shed 0 bases, with 10 bases lying between them. This CDR3 has 16 amino acids.

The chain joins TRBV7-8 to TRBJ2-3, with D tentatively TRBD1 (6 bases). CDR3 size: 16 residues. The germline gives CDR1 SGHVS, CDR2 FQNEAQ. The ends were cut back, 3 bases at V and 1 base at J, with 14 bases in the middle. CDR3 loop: CASSLLGQQGTDTQYF. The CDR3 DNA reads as TGTGCCAGCAGCTTGCTGGGACAACAAGGCACAGATACGCAGTATTTT.

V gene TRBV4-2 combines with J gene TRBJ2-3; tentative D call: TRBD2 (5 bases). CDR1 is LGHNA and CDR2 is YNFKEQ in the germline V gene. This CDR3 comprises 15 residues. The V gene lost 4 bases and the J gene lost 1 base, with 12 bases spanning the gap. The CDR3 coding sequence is TGTGCCAGCAGCCCTCGGGGTTTTGGCACAGATACGCAGTATTTT. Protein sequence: CASSPRGFGTDTQYF.

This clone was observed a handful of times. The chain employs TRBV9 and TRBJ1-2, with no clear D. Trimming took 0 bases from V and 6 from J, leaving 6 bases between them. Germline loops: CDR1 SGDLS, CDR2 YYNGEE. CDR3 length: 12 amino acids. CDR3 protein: CASSVGPNGYTF. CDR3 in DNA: TGTGCCAGCAGCGTAGGTCCGAATGGCTACACCTTC.

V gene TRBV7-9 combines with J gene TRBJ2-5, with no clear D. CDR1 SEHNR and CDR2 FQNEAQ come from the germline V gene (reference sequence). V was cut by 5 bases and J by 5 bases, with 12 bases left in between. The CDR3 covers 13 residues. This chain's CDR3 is CASSGVLGETQYF. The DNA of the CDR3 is TGTGCCAGCAGCGGCGTCTTGGGTGAGACCCAGTACTTC. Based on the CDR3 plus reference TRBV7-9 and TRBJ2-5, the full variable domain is DTGVSQNPRHKITKRGQNVTFRCDPISEHNRLYWYRQTLGQGPEFLTYFQNEAQLEKSRLLSDRFSAERPKGSFSTLEIQRTEQGDSAMYLCASSGVLGETQYFGPGTRLLVL.

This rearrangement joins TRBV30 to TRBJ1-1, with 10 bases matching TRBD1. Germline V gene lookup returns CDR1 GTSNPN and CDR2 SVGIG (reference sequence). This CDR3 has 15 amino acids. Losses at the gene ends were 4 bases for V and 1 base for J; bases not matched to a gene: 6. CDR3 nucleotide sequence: TGTGCCTGGAAGGACAGGGGGGTCGGGAACACTGAAGCTTTCTTT. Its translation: CAWKDRGVGNTEAFF.

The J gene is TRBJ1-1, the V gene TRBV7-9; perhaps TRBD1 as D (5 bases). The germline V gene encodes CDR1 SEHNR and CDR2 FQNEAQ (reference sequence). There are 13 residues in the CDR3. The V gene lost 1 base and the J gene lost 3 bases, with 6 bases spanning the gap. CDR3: CASSLGQHTEAFF. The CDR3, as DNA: TGTGCCAGCAGCTTAGGACAGCACACTGAAGCTTTCTTT.

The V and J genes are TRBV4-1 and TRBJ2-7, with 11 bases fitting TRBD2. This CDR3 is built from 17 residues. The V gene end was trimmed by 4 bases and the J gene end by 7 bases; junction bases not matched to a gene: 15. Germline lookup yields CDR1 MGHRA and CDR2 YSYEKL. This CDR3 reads CASSLETSGTYHGEQYF. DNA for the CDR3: TGCGCCAGCAGCCTTGAGACTAGCGGGACCTATCACGGGGAGCAGTACTTC.

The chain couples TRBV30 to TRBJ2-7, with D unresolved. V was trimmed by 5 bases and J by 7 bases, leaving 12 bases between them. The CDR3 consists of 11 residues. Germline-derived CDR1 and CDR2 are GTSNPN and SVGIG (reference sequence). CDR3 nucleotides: TGTGCCTGGGGGGTCATGCGGGAGCAGTACTTC. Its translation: CAWGVMREQYF.

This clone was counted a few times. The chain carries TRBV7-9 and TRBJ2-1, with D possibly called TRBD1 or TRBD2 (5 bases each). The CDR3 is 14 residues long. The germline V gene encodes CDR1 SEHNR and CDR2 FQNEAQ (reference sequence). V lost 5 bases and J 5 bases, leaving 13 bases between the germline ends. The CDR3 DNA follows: TGTGCCAGCAGCATTTACGGGGCCAACAATGAGCAGTTCTTC. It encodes CASSIYGANNEQFF.

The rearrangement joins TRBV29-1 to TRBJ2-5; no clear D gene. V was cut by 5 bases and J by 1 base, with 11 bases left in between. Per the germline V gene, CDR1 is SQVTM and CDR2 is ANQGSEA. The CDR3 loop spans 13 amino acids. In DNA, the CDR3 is TGCAGCGTTCGGGTCCGGCGCCAAGAGACCCAGTACTTC. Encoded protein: CSVRVRRQETQYF.

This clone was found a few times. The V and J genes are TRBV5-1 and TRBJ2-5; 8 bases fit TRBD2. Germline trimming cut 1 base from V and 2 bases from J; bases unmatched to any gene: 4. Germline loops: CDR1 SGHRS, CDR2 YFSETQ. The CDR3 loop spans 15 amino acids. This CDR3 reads CASSLLSSGQETQYF. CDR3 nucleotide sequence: TGCGCCAGCAGCTTGTTATCTAGCGGGCAAGAGACCCAGTACTTC.